This T cell receptor (beta chain) was sequenced for a study of naive and memory T cell subsets. This CDR3 contains 17 residues. With 0 bases clipped from V and 10 bases from J, the junction kept 12 bases outside the gene matches. Germline V gene lookup returns CDR1 LGHDT and CDR2 YNNKEL (reference sequence). Four PCR rounds used nested alpha and beta constant region primers plus the SP2 primer. One entry per CDR3 protein, called by TCRdb with MiXCR from the 5' RACE reads. The table includes more than 50,000 distinct CDR3 sequences, 8% detected once. This clonotype was seen many times. Its specificity is unknown. A UMI-containing oligonucleotide was joined by 3' ligation to the TCR cDNA template. Cells were not sorted; total RNA input targeted roughly 1 to 1,100 ng. Study-wide results and caveats: The RNA method is potentially sensitive to activation and differentiation changes.

The chain couples TRBV3-1 to TRBJ1-6, with 7 bases that match TRBD1. The sequence derives from a female donor in good health. CDR3 coding DNA: TGTGCCAGCAGCCAAGATGGGGCCAGGGGGTCCATCTCACCCCTCCACTTT. Amino acids: CASSQDGARGSISPLHF. Complete variable domain (other parts from reference TRBV3-1 and TRBJ1-6): DTAVSQTPKYLVTQMGNDKSIKCEQNLGHDTMYWYKQDSKKFLKIMFSYNNKELIINETVPNRFSPKSPDKAHLNLHINSLELGDSAVYFCASSQDGARGSISPLHFGNGTRLTVT.